What follows are 22 T cell receptor beta chains derived from one specimen sequenced in a study of cytomegalovirus exposure and HLA in healthy donors. The PCR was carried out with 60 Vbeta primers and 13 Jbeta primers. Here immunoSEQ multiplex PCR was the method, and the copy in TCRdb shows in-frame clones only, minus some. The profile shows about 68,000 clones, roughly four fifths of them singletons. Source material: PBMCs. The receptor source for this set is a human donor in good health.

Only one count was recorded for this clone. CDR3 DNA sequence: TGCGCCAGCAGCACCGCGGGGGGGGGCACTGAAGCTTTCTTT. It specifies CASSTAGGGTEAFF. The rearrangement links TRBV5-1 to TRBJ1-1, with D possibly being TRBD1 (5 bases). The CDR3 totals 14 residues. Germline-derived CDR1 and CDR2 are SGHRS and YFSETQ. Between the trimmed V and J ends, which lost 4 bases and 4 bases, there was a span of 14 bases.

The chain combines TRBV6-1 with TRBJ2-2, with TRBD1 matching over 7 bases. The CDR3 sequence is 16 residues long. With V trimmed by 3 bases and J by 1 base, 5 bases remained unmatched. Germline loops: CDR1 MNHNS, CDR2 SASEGT. The CDR3, as DNA: TGTGCCAGCAGTGAGGCGTGGGACAGGAACACCGGGGAGCTGTTTTTT. This encodes CASSEAWDRNTGELFF.

The chain employs TRBV29-1 and TRBJ2-2; D unclear. The CDR3 totals 15 residues. Germline V gives CDR1 SQVTM, CDR2 ANQGSEA. Trimming removed 3 bases from V and 5 bases from J, with 16 bases in between. The CDR3 DNA reads as TGCAGCGTTGAGTTGGTGGCCCATCCGACCGGGGAGCTGTTTTTT. Its translation: CSVELVAHPTGELFF.

The table lists this clone with a count of one. This rearrangement joins TRBV19 to TRBJ1-6, with a tentative D call TRBD1 (5 bases). The CDR3 covers 13 residues. Per germline, CDR1 LNHDA and CDR2 SQIVND (reference sequence). Trimming cost V 5 bases and J 13 bases, with 15 bases left between them. The CDR3 sequence is CASSAPQAHPLHF. The CDR3 bases are TGTGCCAGTAGTGCTCCACAGGCCCATCCCCTCCACTTT.

The chain links TRBV10-2 to TRBJ1-6; D remains unclear. Germline V gene data show CDR1 as WSHSY and CDR2 as SAAADI. The CDR3 loop spans 13 amino acids. V lost 7 bases to trimming and J lost 0 bases, with 4 bases between them. The CDR3 nucleotides are TGCGCCAGCAAGAGCTCCTATAATTCACCCCTCCACTTT. This translates into CASKSSYNSPLHF.

The V gene is TRBV7-2, the J gene TRBJ2-5; 7 nucleotides line up with TRBD1. CDR1 SGHTA and CDR2 FQGNSA come from the germline V gene. The junction had 4 bases not matched to a gene; V was cut back by 5 bases and J by 4 bases. This CDR3 has 13 residues. For the CDR3, the DNA is TGTGCCAGCAGCCGAGACAGGGTAGAGACCCAGTACTTC. Residues: CASSRDRVETQYF.

The chain has TRBV7-2 and TRBJ2-1; TRBD2 aligns across 10 bases. The CDR3 runs 13 residues. The germline V gene encodes CDR1 SGHTA and CDR2 FQGNSA. V gave up 1 base and J gave up 10 bases; unmatched junction bases: 1. The CDR3 sequence is CASSLGLAGEQFF. In DNA, the CDR3 is TGTGCCAGCAGCTTAGGACTAGCGGGCGAGCAGTTCTTC.

The chain recombines TRBV9 with TRBJ2-7, with 15 bases identical to TRBD2. This CDR3 spans 16 amino acids. The V segment lost 4 bases and the J segment 1 base; nucleotides outside the gene matches: 3. Looked up from germline, CDR1 is SGDLS and CDR2 is YYNGEE. The CDR3 DNA is TGTGCCAGCAGCCCAGGACTAGCGGGGGGGTCCTACGAGCAGTACTTC. Amino acid sequence: CASSPGLAGGSYEQYF.

The CDR3, as DNA: TGCAGCGTTGATCAGGGGAGCTCCTACGAGCAGTACTTC. Its protein is CSVDQGSSYEQYF. The chain joins TRBV29-1 to TRBJ2-7, with a tentative D call TRBD1 (6 bases). The CDR3 loop spans 13 amino acids. Germline V gene sequence: CDR1 SQVTM, CDR2 ANQGSEA. Trimming stripped 3 bases from V and 0 bases from J, with 9 bases between.

The chain links TRBV11-3 to TRBJ2-3; D is unresolved. Trimming shortened V by 5 bases and J by 1 base, and 16 bases separated the two germline ends. This CDR3 is 16 amino acids long. The germline V gene has CDR1 SGHNT and CDR2 YENEEA. CDR3 nucleotide sequence: TGTGCCAGCAGCCCCCGCGCCGGTTTTGGCACAGATACGCAGTATTTT. It codes for CASSPRAGFGTDTQYF. Drawing the rest from reference TRBV11-3 and TRBJ2-3, the complete variable domain is EAGVVQSPRYKIIEKKQPVAFWCNPISGHNTLYWYLQNLGQGPELLIRYENEEAVDDSQLPKDRFSAERLKGVDSTLKIQPAELGDSAVYLCASSPRAGFGTDTQYFGPGTRLTVL.

The J gene is TRBJ1-1, the V gene TRBV10-1; 8 nucleotides agree with TRBD1. CDR3 length: 12 amino acids. The junction had 8 bases not matched to a gene; V was cut back by 10 bases and J by 7 bases. Per germline, CDR1 WNHNN and CDR2 SYGVQD (reference sequence). Written as DNA, the CDR3 is TGCGCCATCGGACAGGGTGAGCATGAAGCTTTCTTT. This translates into CAIGQGEHEAFF.

This chain links TRBV5-1 with TRBJ1-5; maybe TRBD1 (5 bases). Trimming cost V 2 bases and J 5 bases, with 14 bases left between them. Per the germline V gene, CDR1 is SGHRS and CDR2 is YFSETQ. The CDR3 runs 15 residues. This CDR3 reads CASSFGFGRDQPQHF. CDR3 sequence (DNA): TGCGCCAGCAGCTTTGGTTTTGGCAGGGATCAGCCCCAGCATTTT.

V and J are TRBV19 and TRBJ2-3; 7 bases are shared with TRBD1. V was clipped by 4 bases and J by 2 bases; unmatched bases: 9. The CDR3 is 16 residues long. Germline CDR1 and CDR2: LNHDA and SQIVND (reference sequence). The CDR3 loop is CASSRSGQVHTDTQYF. The CDR3 DNA is TGTGCCAGTAGTAGGTCCGGACAGGTGCACACAGATACGCAGTATTTT.

Remarks on this clone: The junction does not match germline at one end; this may be a read error. The CDR3 region is CATTARGNGYPF. Here the CDR3 DNA reads TGTGCCACCACCGCTCGGGGGAATGGCTACCCCTTC. The J gene is TRBJ1-2, the V gene TRBV6-5, with TRBD1 as a possible D gene (5 bases). The germline gives CDR1 MNHEY, CDR2 SVGAGI. CDR3 size: 12 residues.

V gene TRBV6-1 combines with J gene TRBJ1-1; D is uncertain. The V gene lost 6 bases and the J gene lost 1 base, with 6 bases spanning the gap. CDR3 size: 12 residues. From germline, CDR1 is MNHNS and CDR2 SASEGT. CDR3 loop: CASRRGNTEAFF. The DNA of the CDR3 is TGTGCCAGCAGGCGGGGGAACACTGAAGCTTTCTTT.

The chain combines TRBV2 with TRBJ1-4; D not resolved. Trimming shortened V by 2 bases and J by 7 bases, and 20 bases separated the two germline ends. CDR1 is SNHLY and CDR2 is FYNNEI in the germline V gene. The CDR3 has 17 amino acids. CDR3 sequence: CASSESIATRRGEKLFF. In nucleotides, the CDR3 is TGTGCCAGCAGTGAATCGATCGCAACAAGGCGAGGTGAAAAACTGTTTTTT.

Points on this clone: One end of the junction is discordant with germline, which a read error may explain. V usage is TRBV7-9 and J usage is TRBJ1-1; 8 nucleotides align to TRBD1. Germline-derived CDR1 and CDR2 are SEHNR and FQNEAQ (reference sequence). The CDR3 sequence is 17 residues long. The CDR3 DNA follows: TGTTCCAGCAGCCCTCCTTCGGGGCAGGGGGCTAAAACTGAAGCTTTCTTT. This sequence encodes CSSSPPSGQGAKTEAFF.

This clone was seen just once. This sequence joins TRBV9 and TRBJ2-3; no definite D call. Trimming took off 1 base at V and 0 bases at J, with 6 bases between the two ends. Germline loops: CDR1 SGDLS, CDR2 YYNGEE. The CDR3 has 14 residues. The CDR3 is CASSVSSSTDTQYF. The CDR3 nucleotides are TGTGCCAGCAGCGTATCGAGTAGCACAGATACGCAGTATTTT. Together with reference TRBV9 and TRBJ2-3, the CDR3 gives the full variable domain: DSGVTQTPKHLITATGQRVTLRCSPRSGDLSVYWYQQSLDQGLQFLIQYYNGEERAKGNILERFSAQQFPDLHSELNLSSLELGDSALYFCASSVSSSTDTQYFGPGTRLTVL.

The chain combines TRBV28 with TRBJ1-1, with 10 nucleotides matching TRBD1. After removal of 5 bases from V and 0 bases from J, the junction contained 6 bases not matched to a gene. This CDR3 has 16 residues. The germline CDR1 and CDR2 sequences are MDHEN and SYDVKM. CDR3 coding DNA: TGTGCCAGCAGTGAGGACAGGGGGGTTGTGAACACTGAAGCTTTCTTT. Translating gives CASSEDRGVVNTEAFF.

The rearrangement links TRBV9 to TRBJ1-3; no reliable D call. V was trimmed by 4 bases and J by 0 bases, leaving 11 bases between them. CDR1 is SGDLS and CDR2 is YYNGEE in the germline V gene. This CDR3 region has 15 residues. The CDR3 region has the DNA TGTGCCAGCAGCCAGGAAACAATCTCTGGAAACACCATATATTTT. Translated: CASSQETISGNTIYF. Using reference TRBV9 and TRBJ1-3 for the parts outside the CDR3, the full variable domain is DSGVTQTPKHLITATGQRVTLRCSPRSGDLSVYWYQQSLDQGLQFLIQYYNGEERAKGNILERFSAQQFPDLHSELNLSSLELGDSALYFCASSQETISGNTIYFGEGSWLTVV.

CDR3 nucleotide sequence: TGCGCCAGCAGCTTGGAGGTAGCGGGGGAGGGAGAGACCCAGTACTTC. This encodes CASSLEVAGEGETQYF. The rearrangement joins TRBV5-1 to TRBJ2-5; 9 bases are a match to TRBD2. V shed 0 bases and J 4 bases; nucleotides not matched to a gene: 7. CDR3 length: 16 amino acids. CDR1 is SGHRS, CDR2 YFSETQ, per germline.

The gene calls are TRBV19 and TRBJ1-3, with 8 bases lining up with TRBD1. The germline V gene has CDR1 LNHDA and CDR2 SQIVND (reference sequence). With V trimmed by 10 bases and J by 3 bases, 5 bases remained unmatched. The CDR3 extends over 13 amino acids. The CDR3 sequence is CATLTGVGNTIYF. CDR3 sequence (DNA): TGTGCCACCCTGACAGGGGTTGGAAACACCATATATTTT.